One T cell receptor (beta chain) is described in this entry. Germline V gene lookup returns CDR1 SGDLS and CDR2 YYNGEE. V lost 4 bases, J lost 2 bases, and 5 bases stayed unmatched. The CDR3 spans 14 residues. This specimen belongs to a study of blood T cell repertoires in COVID-19. Study background: Nucleic acid was either cDNA or gDNA, and it came from T cells, B-cell-depleted T cells, or PBMCs.

The data were produced by immunoSEQ multiplex PCR, yet TCRdb's version contains in-frame clones alone and is incomplete. The data show about 130,000 clones, with roughly three quarters seen just once and over 1.5% held by the top ten. The genes are TRBV9 and TRBJ1-2; 7 bases agree with TRBD1. The origin of this receptor is a woman between 70 and 85 years old with acute or convalescent COVID-19. The sequenced sample was peripheral blood. CDR3 residues: CASSLGTANYGYTF. CDR3 in DNA: TGTGCCAGCAGCTTAGGGACAGCCAACTATGGCTACACCTTC.